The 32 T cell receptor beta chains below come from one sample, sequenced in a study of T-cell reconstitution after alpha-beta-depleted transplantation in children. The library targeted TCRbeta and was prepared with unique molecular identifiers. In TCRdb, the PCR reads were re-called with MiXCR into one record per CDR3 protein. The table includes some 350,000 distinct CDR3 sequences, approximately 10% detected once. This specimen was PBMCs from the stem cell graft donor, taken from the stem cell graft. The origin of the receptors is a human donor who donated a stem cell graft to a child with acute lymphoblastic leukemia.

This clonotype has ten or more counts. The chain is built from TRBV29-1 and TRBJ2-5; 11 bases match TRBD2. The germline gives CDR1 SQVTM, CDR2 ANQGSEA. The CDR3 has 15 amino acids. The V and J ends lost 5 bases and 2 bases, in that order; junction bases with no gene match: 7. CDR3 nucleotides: TGCAGCGTTTTGGGACTAGCGGACCTACAAGAGACCCAGTACTTC. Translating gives CSVLGLADLQETQYF.

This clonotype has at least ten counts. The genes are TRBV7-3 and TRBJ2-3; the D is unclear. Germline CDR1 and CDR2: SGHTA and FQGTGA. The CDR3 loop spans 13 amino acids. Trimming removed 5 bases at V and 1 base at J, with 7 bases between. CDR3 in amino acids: CASSRSGTDTQYF. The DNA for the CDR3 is TGTGCCAGCAGCCGGAGCGGCACAGATACGCAGTATTTT.

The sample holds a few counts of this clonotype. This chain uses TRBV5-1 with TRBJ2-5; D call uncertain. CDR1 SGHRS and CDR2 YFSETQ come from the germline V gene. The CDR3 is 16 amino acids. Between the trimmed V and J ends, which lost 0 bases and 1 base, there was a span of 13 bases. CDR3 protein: CASSLDAPGLQETQYF. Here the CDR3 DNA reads TGCGCCAGCAGCTTGGACGCCCCAGGCCTCCAAGAGACCCAGTACTTC. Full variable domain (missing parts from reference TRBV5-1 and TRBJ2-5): KAGVTQTPRYLIKTRGQQVTLSCSPISGHRSVSWYQQTPGQGLQFLFEYFSETQRNKGNFPGRFSGRQFSNSRSEMNVSTLELGDSALYLCASSLDAPGLQETQYFGPGTRLLVL.

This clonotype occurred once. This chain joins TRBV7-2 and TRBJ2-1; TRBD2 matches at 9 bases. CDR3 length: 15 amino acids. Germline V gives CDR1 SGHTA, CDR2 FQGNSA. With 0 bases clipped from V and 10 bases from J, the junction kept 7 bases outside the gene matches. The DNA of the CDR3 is TGTGCCAGCAGCTTAGCGATAGCGGGAGTGGGGGAGCAGTTCTTC. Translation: CASSLAIAGVGEQFF.

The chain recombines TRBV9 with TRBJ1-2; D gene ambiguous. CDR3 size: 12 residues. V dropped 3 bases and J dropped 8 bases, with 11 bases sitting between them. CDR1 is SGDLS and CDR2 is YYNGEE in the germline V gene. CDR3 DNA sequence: TGTGCCAGCAGCGGTGGAGTTTCCGGCTACACCTTC. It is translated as CASSGGVSGYTF. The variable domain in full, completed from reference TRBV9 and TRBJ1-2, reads DSGVTQTPKHLITATGQRVTLRCSPRSGDLSVYWYQQSLDQGLQFLIQYYNGEERAKGNILERFSAQQFPDLHSELNLSSLELGDSALYFCASSGGVSGYTFGSGTRLTVV.

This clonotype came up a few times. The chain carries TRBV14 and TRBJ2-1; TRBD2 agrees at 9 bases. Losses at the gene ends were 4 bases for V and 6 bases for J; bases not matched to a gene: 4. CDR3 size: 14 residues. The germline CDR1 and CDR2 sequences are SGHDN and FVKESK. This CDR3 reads CASSPRTSANEQFF. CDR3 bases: TGTGCCAGCAGCCCCCGGACTAGCGCCAATGAGCAGTTCTTC.

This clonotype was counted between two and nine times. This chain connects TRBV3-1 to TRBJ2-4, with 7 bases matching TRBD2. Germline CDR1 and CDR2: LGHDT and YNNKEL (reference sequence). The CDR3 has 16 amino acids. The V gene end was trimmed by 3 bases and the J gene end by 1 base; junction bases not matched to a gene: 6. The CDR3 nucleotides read TGTGCCAGCAGCCACCTGGGAGGGGCTGCCAAAAACATTCAGTACTTC. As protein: CASSHLGGAAKNIQYF.

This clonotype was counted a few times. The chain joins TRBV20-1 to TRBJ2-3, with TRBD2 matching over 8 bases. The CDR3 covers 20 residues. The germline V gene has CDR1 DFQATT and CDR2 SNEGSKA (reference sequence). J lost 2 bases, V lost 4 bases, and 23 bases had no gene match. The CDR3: CSATRKGGQSGRPYTDTQYF. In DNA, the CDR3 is TGCAGTGCTACCAGAAAGGGGGGACAAAGCGGGAGACCCTACACAGATACGCAGTATTTT.

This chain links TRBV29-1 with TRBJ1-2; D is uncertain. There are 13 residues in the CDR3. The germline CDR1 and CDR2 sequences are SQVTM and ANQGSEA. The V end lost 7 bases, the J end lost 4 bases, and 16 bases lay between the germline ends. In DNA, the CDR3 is TGCAGCGCCATTCTACCAGCGGCCTATGGCTACACCTTC. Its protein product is CSAILPAAYGYTF.

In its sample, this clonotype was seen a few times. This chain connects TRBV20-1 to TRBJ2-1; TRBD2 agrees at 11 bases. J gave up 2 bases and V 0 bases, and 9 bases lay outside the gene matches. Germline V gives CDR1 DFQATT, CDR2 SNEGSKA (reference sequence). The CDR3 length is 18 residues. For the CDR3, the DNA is TGCAGTGCTAGAGAACCACTTACTAGCGGGAGTCCCTACAATGAGCAGTTCTTC. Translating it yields CSAREPLTSGSPYNEQFF.

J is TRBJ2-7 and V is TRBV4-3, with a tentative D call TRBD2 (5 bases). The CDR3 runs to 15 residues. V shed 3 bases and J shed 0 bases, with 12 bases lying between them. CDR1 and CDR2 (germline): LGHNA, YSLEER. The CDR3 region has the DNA TGCGCCAGCAGCCAGGGCGGGCGGACCTCCTACGAGCAGTACTTC. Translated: CASSQGGRTSYEQYF.

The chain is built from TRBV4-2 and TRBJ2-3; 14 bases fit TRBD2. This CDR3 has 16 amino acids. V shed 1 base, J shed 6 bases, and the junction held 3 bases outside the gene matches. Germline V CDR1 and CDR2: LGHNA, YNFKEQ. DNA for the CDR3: TGTGCCAGCAGCCAAGGACTAGCGGGAGGGCTTGATACGCAGTATTTT. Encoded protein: CASSQGLAGGLDTQYF.

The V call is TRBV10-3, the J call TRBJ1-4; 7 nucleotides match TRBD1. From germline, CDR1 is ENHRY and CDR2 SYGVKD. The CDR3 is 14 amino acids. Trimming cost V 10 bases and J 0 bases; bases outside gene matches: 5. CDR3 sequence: CATAQGATNEKLFF. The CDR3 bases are TGTGCCACCGCCCAGGGGGCAACTAATGAAAAACTGTTTTTT.

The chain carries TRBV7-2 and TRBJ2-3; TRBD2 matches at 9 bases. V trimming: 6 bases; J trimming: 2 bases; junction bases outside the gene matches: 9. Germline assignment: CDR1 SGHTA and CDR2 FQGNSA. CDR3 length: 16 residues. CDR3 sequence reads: CASRSRLAVLTDTQYF. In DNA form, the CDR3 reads TGTGCCAGCAGATCCAGACTAGCGGTTCTCACAGATACGCAGTATTTT.

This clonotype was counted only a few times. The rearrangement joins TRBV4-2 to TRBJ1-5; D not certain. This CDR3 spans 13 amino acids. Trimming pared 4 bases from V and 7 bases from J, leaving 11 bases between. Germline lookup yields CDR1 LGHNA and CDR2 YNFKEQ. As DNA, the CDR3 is TGTGCCAGCAGCCCGTATCTTGACCAGCCCCAGCATTTT. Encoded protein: CASSPYLDQPQHF.

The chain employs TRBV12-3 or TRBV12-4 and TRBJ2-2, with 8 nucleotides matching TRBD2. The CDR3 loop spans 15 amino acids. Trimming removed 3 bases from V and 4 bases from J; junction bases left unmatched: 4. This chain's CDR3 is CASSFPREGTGELFF. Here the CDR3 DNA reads TGTGCCAGCAGTTTCCCCCGGGAGGGCACCGGGGAGCTGTTTTTT.

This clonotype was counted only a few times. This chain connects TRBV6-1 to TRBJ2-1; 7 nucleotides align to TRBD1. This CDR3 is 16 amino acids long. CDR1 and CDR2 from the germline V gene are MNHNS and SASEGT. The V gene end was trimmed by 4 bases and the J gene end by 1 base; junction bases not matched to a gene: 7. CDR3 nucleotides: TGTGCCAGCAGTGCCCCAGGGGGTGCTTCCTACAATGAGCAGTTCTTC. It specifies CASSAPGGASYNEQFF.

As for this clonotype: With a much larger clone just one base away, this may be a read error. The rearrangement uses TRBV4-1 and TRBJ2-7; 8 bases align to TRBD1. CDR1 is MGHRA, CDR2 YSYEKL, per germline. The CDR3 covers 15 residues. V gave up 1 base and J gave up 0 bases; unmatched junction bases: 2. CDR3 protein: CASSQGTGFSYEQYF. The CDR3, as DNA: TGCGCCAGCAGCCAAGGGACAGGGTTCTCCTACGAGCAGTACTTC.

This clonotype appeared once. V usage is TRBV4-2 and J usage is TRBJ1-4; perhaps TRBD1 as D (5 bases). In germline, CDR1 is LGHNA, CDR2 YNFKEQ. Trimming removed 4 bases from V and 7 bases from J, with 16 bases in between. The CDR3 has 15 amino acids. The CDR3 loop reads CASSPDGVGGEKLFF. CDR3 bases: TGTGCCAGCAGCCCGGATGGGGTGGGGGGTGAAAAACTGTTTTTT.

The CDR3, as DNA: TGCAGTGCGGGAGTAGGGACAGGGGCCACAGATACGCAGTATTTT. Residues: CSAGVGTGATDTQYF. The rearrangement links TRBV20-1 to TRBJ2-3; 10 nucleotides line up with TRBD1. Germline V gives CDR1 DFQATT, CDR2 SNEGSKA (reference sequence). The CDR3 runs to 15 residues. Trimming at V came to 6 bases and at J to 2 bases, leaving 8 bases not matched to a gene.

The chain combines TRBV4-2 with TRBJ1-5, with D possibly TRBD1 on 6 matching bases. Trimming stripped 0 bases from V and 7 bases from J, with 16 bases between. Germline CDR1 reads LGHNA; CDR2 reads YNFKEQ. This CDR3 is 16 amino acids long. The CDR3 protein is CASSQDEGGGGQPQHF. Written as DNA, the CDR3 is TGTGCCAGCAGCCAAGATGAGGGAGGGGGTGGGCAGCCCCAGCATTTT.

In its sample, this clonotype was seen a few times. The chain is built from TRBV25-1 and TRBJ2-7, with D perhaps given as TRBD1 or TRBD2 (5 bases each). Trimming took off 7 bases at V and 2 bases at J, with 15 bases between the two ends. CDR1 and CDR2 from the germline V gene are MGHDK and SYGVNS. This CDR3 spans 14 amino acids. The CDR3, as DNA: TGTGCCAGCACCTTTTCGGGACCCCCCTACGAGCAGTACTTC. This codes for CASTFSGPPYEQYF.

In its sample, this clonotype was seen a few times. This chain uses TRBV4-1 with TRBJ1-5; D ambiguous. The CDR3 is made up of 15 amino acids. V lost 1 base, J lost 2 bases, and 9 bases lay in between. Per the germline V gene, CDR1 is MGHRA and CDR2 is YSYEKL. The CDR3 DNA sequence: TGCGCCAGCAGCCAAGTGCACGGCGGCAATCAGCCCCAGCATTTT. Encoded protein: CASSQVHGGNQPQHF.

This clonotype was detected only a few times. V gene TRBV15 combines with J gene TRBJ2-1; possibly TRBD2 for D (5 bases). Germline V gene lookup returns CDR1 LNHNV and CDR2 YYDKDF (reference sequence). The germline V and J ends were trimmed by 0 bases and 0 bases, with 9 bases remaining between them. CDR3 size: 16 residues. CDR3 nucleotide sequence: TGTGCCACCAGCAGAGACCTGGGGAGCTCCTACAATGAGCAGTTCTTC. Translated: CATSRDLGSSYNEQFF.

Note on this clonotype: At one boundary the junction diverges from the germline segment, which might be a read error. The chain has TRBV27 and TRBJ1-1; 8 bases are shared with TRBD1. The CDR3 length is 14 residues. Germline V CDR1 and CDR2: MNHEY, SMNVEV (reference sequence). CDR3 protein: CASSPRTGWTEALF. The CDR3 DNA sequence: TGTGCCAGCAGTCCGAGGACAGGGTGGACTGAAGCTTTGTTT.

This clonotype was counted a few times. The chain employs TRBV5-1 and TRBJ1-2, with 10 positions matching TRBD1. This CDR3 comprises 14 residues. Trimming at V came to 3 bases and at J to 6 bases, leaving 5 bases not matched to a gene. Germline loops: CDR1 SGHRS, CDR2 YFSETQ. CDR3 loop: CASSSRDRGHGYTF. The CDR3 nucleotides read TGCGCCAGCAGCTCCCGGGACAGGGGTCATGGCTACACCTTC.

The CDR3 nucleotides are TGTGCCAGCAGTGCCCAATACAATGAGCAGTTCTTC. Translating gives CASSAQYNEQFF. The V and J genes are TRBV6-1 and TRBJ2-1; D unresolved. This CDR3 spans 12 amino acids. The V and J ends lost 4 bases and 4 bases respectively, with 5 bases between them. Germline loops: CDR1 MNHNS, CDR2 SASEGT.

The CDR3: CASSFEEETQYF. CDR3 DNA: TGCGCCAGCAGCTTCGAGGAAGAGACCCAGTACTTC. The chain links TRBV5-1 to TRBJ2-5; no clear D. This CDR3 contains 12 residues. Deletions cut 2 bases from V and 3 bases from J, with 5 bases between. Germline V lookup: CDR1 SGHRS, CDR2 YFSETQ. Together with reference TRBV5-1 and TRBJ2-5, the CDR3 gives the full variable domain: KAGVTQTPRYLIKTRGQQVTLSCSPISGHRSVSWYQQTPGQGLQFLFEYFSETQRNKGNFPGRFSGRQFSNSRSEMNVSTLELGDSALYLCASSFEEETQYFGPGTRLLVL.

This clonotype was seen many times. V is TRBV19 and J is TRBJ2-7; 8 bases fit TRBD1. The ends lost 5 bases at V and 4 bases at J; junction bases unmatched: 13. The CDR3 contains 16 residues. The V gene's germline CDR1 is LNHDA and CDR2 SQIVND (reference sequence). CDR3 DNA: TGTGCCAGTAGTTCCCGACCGGGACAGGTTCCTTACGAGCAGTACTTC. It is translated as CASSSRPGQVPYEQYF.

CDR3 protein: CASSPEASGVDEQFF. The CDR3, as DNA: TGTGCCAGCAGCCCTGAGGCTAGCGGTGTAGATGAGCAGTTCTTC. This sequence joins TRBV4-2 and TRBJ2-1; 7 positions agree with TRBD2. CDR1 and CDR2 (germline): LGHNA, YNFKEQ. This CDR3 contains 15 residues. V lost 4 bases to trimming and J lost 8 bases; unmatched junction nucleotides: 11.

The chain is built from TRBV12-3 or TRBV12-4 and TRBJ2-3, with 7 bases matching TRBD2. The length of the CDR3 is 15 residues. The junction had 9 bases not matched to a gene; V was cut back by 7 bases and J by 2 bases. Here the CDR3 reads CASTLASGITDTQYF. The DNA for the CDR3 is TGTGCCAGCACATTGGCTAGCGGAATCACAGATACGCAGTATTTT.

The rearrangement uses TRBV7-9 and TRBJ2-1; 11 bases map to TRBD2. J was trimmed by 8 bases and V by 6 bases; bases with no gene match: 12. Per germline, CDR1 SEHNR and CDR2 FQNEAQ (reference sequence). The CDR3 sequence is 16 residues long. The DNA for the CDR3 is TGTGCCAGCAGTTCCTCTAGCGGGGGGATGTGGGATGAGCAGTTCTTC. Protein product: CASSSSSGGMWDEQFF. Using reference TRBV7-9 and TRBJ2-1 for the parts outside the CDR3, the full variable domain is DTGVSQNPRHKITKRGQNVTFRCDPISEHNRLYWYRQTLGQGPEFLTYFQNEAQLEKSRLLSDRFSAERPKGSFSTLEIQRTEQGDSAMYLCASSSSSGGMWDEQFFGPGTRLTVL.